Each of the 3 T cell receptor beta chains below was sequenced from the same sample in a study of blood T cell repertoires in COVID-19. TCRdb's table, derived via immunoSEQ multiplex PCR, lists solely in-frame clones and lacks some. Of about 150,000 clones in the sample, 88% were seen once. Sequencing was done on a sample of peripheral blood. Source of these receptors: a woman in her 70s with acute or convalescent COVID-19.

This chain links TRBV10-3 with TRBJ2-6; TRBD1 is a possible D gene (6 bases). The germline V gene has CDR1 ENHRY and CDR2 SYGVKD. This CDR3 is 14 amino acids long. V was shortened by 10 bases and J by 0 bases, with 10 bases between the two germline ends. CDR3 sequence reads: CATLQGSGANVLTF. DNA of the CDR3: TGTGCCACGTTACAGGGCTCTGGGGCCAACGTCCTGACTTTC.

The chain joins TRBV6-5 to TRBJ2-7; 9 nucleotides agree with TRBD2. This CDR3 has 15 amino acids. V trimming: 8 bases; J trimming: 4 bases; junction bases outside the gene matches: 12. CDR1 and CDR2 from the germline V gene are MNHEY and SVGAGI. This CDR3 is CASAWRGGSGYEQYF. The CDR3 bases are TGTGCCAGCGCCTGGCGGGGGGGTAGCGGATACGAGCAGTACTTC.

The CDR3 DNA is TGTGCCACCGGAGGTTACTCTGGCTACACCTTC. This encodes CATGGYSGYTF. The chain combines TRBV24-1 with TRBJ1-2, with D unclear. V was shortened by 9 bases and J by 7 bases, with 11 bases between the two germline ends. From germline, CDR1 is KGHDR and CDR2 SFDVKD. The CDR3 is 11 amino acids.